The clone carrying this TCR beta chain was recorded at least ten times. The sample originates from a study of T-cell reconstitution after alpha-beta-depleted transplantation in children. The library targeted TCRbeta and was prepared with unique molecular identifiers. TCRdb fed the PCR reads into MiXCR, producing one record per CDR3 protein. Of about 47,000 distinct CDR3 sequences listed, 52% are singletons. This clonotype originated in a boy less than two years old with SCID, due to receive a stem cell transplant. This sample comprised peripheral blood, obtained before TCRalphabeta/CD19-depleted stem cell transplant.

CDR3 sequence: CASSLESAQGAYSPLHF. CDR3 nucleotide sequence: TGTGCCAGCAGCTTGGAGTCAGCACAGGGGGCATATTCACCCCTCCACTTT. The J gene is TRBJ1-6, the V gene TRBV7-2, with 9 bases lining up with TRBD1. Germline CDR1 SGHTA, CDR2 FQGNSA. Unmatched junction bases numbered 11, after V lost 3 bases and J lost 8 bases. The length of the CDR3 is 17 residues.